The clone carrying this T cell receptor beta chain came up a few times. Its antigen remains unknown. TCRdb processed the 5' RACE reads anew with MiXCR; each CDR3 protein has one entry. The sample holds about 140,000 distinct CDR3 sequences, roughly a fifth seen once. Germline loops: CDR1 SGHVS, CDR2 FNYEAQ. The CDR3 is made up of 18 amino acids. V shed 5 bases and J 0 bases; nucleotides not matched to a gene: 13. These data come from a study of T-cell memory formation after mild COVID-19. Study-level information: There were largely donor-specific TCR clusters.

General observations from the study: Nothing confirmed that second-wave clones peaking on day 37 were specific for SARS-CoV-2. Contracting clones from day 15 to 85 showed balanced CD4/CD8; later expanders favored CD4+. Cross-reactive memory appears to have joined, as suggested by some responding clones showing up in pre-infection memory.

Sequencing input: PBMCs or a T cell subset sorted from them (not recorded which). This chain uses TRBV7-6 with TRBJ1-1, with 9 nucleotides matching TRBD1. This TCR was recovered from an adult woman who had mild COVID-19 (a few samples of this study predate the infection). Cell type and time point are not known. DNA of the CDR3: TGTGCCAGCAGCCGTCCCCTTATCGACAGGGGGATGAACACTGAAGCTTTCTTT. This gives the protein CASSRPLIDRGMNTEAFF. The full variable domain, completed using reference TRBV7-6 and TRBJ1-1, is GAGVSQSPRYKVTKRGQDVALRCDPISGHVSLYWYRQALGQGPEFLTYFNYEAQQDKSGLPNDRFSAERPEGSISTLTIQRTEQRDSAMYRCASSRPLIDRGMNTEAFFGQGTRLTVV.